A selection of T cell receptor beta chains follows, all from one sample in a study of T-cell reconstitution after alpha-beta-depleted transplantation in children. TCRdb itself ran the PCR reads through MiXCR, one entry per CDR3 protein. In the table there are about 1,000,000 distinct CDR3 sequences, about 31% of which are singletons. Sequenced material: PBMCs, mostly from graft donor cells, taken 360 days after TCRalphabeta/CD19-depleted stem cell transplant. The receptors shown here come from a boy less than two years old who had a stem cell transplant for SCID, so the T cells may come from the graft donor. Both conserved end residues are part of each CDR3. The D gene is left open where the match is weak. Expanded clones get a size class; other rows say once, few or many, or leave the size out.

CDR3 length	V gene	clone size	J gene	D gene	CDR3 protein	CDR3 DNA
15	TRBV7-9	.	TRBJ2-5	TRBD1	CASSRGQGGQETQYF	TGTGCCAGCAGCCGGGGACAGGGAGGCCAAGAGACCCAGTACTTC
12	TRBV29-1	few	TRBJ1-1	.	CSVVNLRSEAFF	TGCAGCGTCGTCAACCTCCGGTCTGAAGCTTTCTTT
16	TRBV4-2	.	TRBJ1-2	.	CASSPLGGASNYGYTF	TGTGCCAGCAGCCCCCTGGGGGGGGCCTCTAACTATGGCTACACCTTC
14	TRBV6-5	.	TRBJ2-1	.	CASSQTQGGNEQFF	TGTGCCAGCAGCCAGACACAGGGGGGGAATGAGCAGTTCTTC
18	TRBV6-5	few	TRBJ2-1	.	CASSYRDPRSSSYNEQFF	TGTGCCAGCAGTTACCGGGACCCCAGAAGCAGCTCCTACAATGAGCAGTTCTTC
17	TRBV6-1	.	TRBJ1-4	.	CASSEAPYFLFHEKLFF	TGTGCCAGCAGTGAAGCCCCATATTTCCTATTTCATGAAAAACTGTTTTTT
14	TRBV3-1	.	TRBJ2-3	.	CASSQDQGRGTQYF	TGTGCCAGCAGCCAAGATCAAGGCCGGGGTACGCAGTATTTT
13	TRBV6-5	many	TRBJ1-1	.	CASSPQLNTEAFF	TGTGCCAGCAGTCCCCAATTGAACACTGAAGCTTTCTTT
14	TRBV5-1	.	TRBJ1-6	.	CATRGTGDNSPLHF	TGCGCCACTCGGGGTACAGGAGATAATTCACCCCTCCACTTT
16	TRBV5-1	.	TRBJ2-3	TRBD2	CASSVGLAVSTDTQYF	TGCGCCAGCTCGGTCGGGCTAGCGGTTAGCACAGATACGCAGTATTTT
15	TRBV9	.	TRBJ2-3	.	CASSADGASTDTQYF	TGTGCCAGCAGCGCGGACGGTGCTAGCACAGATACGCAGTATTTT
16	TRBV12-3/TRBV12-4	.	TRBJ2-5	TRBD2	CASSFESGGVQETQYF	TGTGCCAGCAGTTTTGAGAGCGGGGGCGTCCAAGAGACCCAGTACTTC
15	TRBV5-1	.	TRBJ2-2	TRBD2	CASSFSTSRAGELFF	TGCGCCAGCAGCTTTTCGACTAGCAGGGCCGGGGAGCTGTTTTTT
13	TRBV7-8	few	TRBJ1-2	.	CASSFRESYGYTF	TGTGCCAGCAGCTTTCGGGAGTCATATGGCTACACCTTC
17	TRBV24-1	.	TRBJ2-1	TRBD1	CATSTGRRDRRYNEQFF	TGTGCCACCAGTACAGGACGCAGGGACAGGCGATACAATGAGCAGTTCTTC
15	TRBV3-1	.	TRBJ1-1	.	CASSQPGRANTEAFF	TGTGCCAGCAGCCAACCGGGACGCGCAAACACTGAAGCTTTCTTT
14	TRBV29-1	.	TRBJ1-2	TRBD1	CSVEDRGPNYGYTF	TGCAGCGTTGAAGACAGGGGGCCCAACTATGGCTACACCTTC
13	TRBV12-3/TRBV12-4	.	TRBJ2-5	.	CASAGDSGGTQYF	TGTGCCAGCGCTGGGGACAGCGGGGGGACCCAGTACTTC
11	TRBV20-1	few	TRBJ2-1	.	CSVRPLNEQFF	TGCAGTGTTAGACCCCTCAATGAGCAGTTCTTC
13	TRBV12-3/TRBV12-4	few	TRBJ1-1	.	CASSLWLNTEAFF	TGTGCCAGCAGTTTGTGGTTGAACACTGAAGCTTTCTTT
14	TRBV5-1	.	TRBJ2-1	.	CASSLEQVYNEQFF	TGCGCCAGCAGCTTGGAGCAGGTTTACAATGAGCAGTTCTTC
15	TRBV2	.	TRBJ2-7	.	CASSELGPSSYEQYF	TGTGCCAGCAGTGAACTCGGCCCGAGCTCCTACGAGCAGTACTTC
14	TRBV13	.	TRBJ2-2	TRBD1	CASSSRGRLGELFF	TGTGCCAGCAGCTCCAGGGGGCGCCTCGGGGAGCTGTTTTTT